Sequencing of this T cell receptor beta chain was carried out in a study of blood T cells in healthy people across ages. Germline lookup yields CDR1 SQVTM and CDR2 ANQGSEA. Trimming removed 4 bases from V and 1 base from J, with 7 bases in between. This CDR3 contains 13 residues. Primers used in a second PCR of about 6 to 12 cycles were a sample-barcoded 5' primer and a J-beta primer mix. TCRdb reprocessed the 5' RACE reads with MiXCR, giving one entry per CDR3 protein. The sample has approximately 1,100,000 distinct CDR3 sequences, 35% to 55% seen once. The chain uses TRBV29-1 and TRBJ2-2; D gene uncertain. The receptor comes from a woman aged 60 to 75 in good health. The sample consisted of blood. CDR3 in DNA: TGCAGCGTTGGGAACAGGAACACCGGGGAGCTGTTTTTT. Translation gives CSVGNRNTGELFF.